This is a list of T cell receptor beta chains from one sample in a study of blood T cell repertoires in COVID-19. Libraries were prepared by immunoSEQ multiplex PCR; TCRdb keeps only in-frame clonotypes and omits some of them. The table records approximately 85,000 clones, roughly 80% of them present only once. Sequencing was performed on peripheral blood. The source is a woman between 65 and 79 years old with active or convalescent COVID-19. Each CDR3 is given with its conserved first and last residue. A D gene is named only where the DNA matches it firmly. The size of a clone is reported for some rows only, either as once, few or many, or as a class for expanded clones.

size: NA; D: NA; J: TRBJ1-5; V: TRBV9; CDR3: CASSATPASGPQHF; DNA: TGTGCCAGCAGCGCCACCCCCGCCTCGGGGCCCCAGCATTTT
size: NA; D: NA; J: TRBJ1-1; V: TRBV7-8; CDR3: CASSRTTGLSTEAFF; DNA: TGTGCCAGCAGCCGAACAACAGGGTTGAGCACTGAAGCTTTCTTT
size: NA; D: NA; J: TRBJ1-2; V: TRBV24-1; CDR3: CATSEQDVGYTF; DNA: TGTGCCACCAGTGAACAGGACGTGGGCTACACCTTC
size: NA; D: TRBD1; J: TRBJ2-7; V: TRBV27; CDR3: CASSTTGGTSYEQYF; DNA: TGTGCCAGCAGTACGACAGGGGGGACCTCCTACGAGCAGTACTTC
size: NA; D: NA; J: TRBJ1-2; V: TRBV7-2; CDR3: CASSLSSAGNYGYTF; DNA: TGTGCCAGCAGCTTATCATCCGCAGGCAACTATGGCTACACCTTC
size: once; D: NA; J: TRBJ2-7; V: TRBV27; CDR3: CASSLGIHSYEQYF; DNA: TGTGCCAGCAGTTTAGGTATACACAGCTACGAGCAGTACTTC
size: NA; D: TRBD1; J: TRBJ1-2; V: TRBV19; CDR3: CASKTGTVLNYGYTF; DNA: TGTGCCAGCAAGACCGGGACAGTACTTAACTATGGCTACACCTTC
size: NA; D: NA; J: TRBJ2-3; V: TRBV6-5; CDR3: CASRLRQGNTDTQYF; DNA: TGTGCCAGCAGGTTAAGGCAGGGGAACACAGATACGCAGTATTTT
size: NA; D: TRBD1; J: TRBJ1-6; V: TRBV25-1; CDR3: CASSKTTGGNNSPLHF; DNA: TGTGCCAGCAGTAAGACGACAGGGGGGAATAATTCACCCCTCCACTTT
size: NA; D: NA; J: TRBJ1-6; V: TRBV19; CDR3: CASREGLISSPLHF; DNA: TGTGCCAGCCGGGAGGGCCTCATAAGTTCACCCCTCCACTTT
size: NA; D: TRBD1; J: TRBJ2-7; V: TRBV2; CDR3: CASRSTGASYEQYF; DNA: TGTGCCAGCAGATCGACAGGGGCGTCCTACGAGCAGTACTTC
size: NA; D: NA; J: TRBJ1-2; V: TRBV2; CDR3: CASSGTGSNYGYTF; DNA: TGTGCCAGCAGTGGGACGGGGAGTAACTATGGCTACACCTTC
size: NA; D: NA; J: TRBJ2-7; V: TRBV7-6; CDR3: CASSPIEGSRREQYF; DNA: TGTGCCAGCAGCCCAATCGAGGGTTCCCGCCGCGAGCAGTACTTC
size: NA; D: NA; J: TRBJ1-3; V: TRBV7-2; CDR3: CASSSSAGRFSGNTIYF; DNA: TGTGCCAGCAGCTCATCGGCGGGACGGTTCTCTGGAAACACCATATATTTT
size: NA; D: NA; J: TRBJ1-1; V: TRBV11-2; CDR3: CASSQRGSSPEAFF; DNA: TGTGCCAGCAGCCAGCGCGGGAGTAGTCCTGAAGCTTTCTTT
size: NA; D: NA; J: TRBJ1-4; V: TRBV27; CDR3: CASSLGAGKLFF; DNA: TGTGCCAGCAGTTTGGGGGCGGGAAAACTGTTTTTT
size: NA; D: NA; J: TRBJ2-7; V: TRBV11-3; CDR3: CASSLDSGEQYF; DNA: TGTGCCAGCAGCTTAGACTCCGGCGAGCAGTACTTC
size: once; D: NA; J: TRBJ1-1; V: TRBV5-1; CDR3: CASSLVAGTEAFF; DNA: TGCGCCAGCAGCTTGGTGGCGGGCACTGAAGCTTTCTTT
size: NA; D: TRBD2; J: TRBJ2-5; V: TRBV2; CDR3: CASSSTSGGETQYF; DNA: TGTGCCAGCAGTTCGACTAGCGGGGGAGAGACCCAGTACTTC
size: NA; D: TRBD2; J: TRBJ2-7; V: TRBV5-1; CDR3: CASCRAGGYEQYF; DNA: TGCGCCAGCTGTCGAGCGGGGGGTTACGAGCAGTACTTC
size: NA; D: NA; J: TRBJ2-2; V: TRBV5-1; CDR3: CASSLIGRGITGELFF; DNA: TGCGCCAGCAGCCTCATAGGCAGGGGTATTACCGGGGAGCTGTTTTTT
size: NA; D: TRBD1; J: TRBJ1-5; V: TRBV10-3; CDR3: CATTGTGEFQPQHF; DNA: TGTGCCACGACCGGGACAGGGGAATTTCAGCCCCAGCATTTT
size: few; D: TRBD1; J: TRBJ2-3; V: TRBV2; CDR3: CASSEARQGMNTQYF; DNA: TGTGCCAGCAGTGAAGCGAGACAGGGGATGAATACGCAGTATTTT
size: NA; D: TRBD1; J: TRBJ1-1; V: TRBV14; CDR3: CASSQDKRGLGAFF; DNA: TGTGCCAGCAGCCAAGATAAAAGGGGGCTAGGGGCTTTCTTT
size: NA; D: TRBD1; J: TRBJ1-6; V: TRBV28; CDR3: CASSLRSGGRNSPLHF; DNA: TGTGCCAGCAGTTTAAGGTCAGGGGGGAGGAATTCACCCCTCCACTTT
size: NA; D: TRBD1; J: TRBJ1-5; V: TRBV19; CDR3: CASSPTGTGGPEYSNQPQHF; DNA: TGTGCCAGTAGCCCGACCGGGACAGGGGGGCCGGAGTATAGCAATCAGCCCCAGCATTTT
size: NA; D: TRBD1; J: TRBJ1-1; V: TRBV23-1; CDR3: CASRRQGEDTEAFF; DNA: TGCGCCAGCAGGAGACAGGGTGAGGACACTGAAGCTTTCTTT
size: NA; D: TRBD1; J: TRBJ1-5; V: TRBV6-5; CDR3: CASSRGGGSNQPQHF; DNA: TGTGCCAGCAGCCGAGGGGGCGGGAGCAATCAGCCCCAGCATTTT
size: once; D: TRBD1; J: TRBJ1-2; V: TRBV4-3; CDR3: CASNPRPDRDHGYTF; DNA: TGCGCCAGCAACCCACGACCCGACAGGGATCATGGCTACACCTTC
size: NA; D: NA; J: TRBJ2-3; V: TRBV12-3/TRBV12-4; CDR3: CASSSNSDTQYF; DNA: TGTGCCAGCAGTTCCAACTCCGATACGCAGTATTTT
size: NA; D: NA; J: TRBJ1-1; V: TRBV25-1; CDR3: CASNQGSLAAFF; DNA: TGTGCCAGCAATCAGGGTTCATTGGCCGCTTTCTTT
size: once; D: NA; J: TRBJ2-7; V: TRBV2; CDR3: CASSEATASYEQYF; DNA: TGTGCCAGCAGTGAAGCGACAGCCTCCTACGAGCAGTACTTC
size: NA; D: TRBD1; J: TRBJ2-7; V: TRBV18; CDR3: CASSTTGTGSYEQYF; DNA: TGTGCCAGCTCAACAACCGGGACAGGGTCTTACGAGCAGTACTTC
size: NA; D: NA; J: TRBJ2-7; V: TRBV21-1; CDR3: CASSPGTSPYEQYF; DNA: TGTGCCAGCAGCCCCGGTACGAGCCCATACGAGCAGTACTTC
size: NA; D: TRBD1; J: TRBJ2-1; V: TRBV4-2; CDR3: CASSPVLGTGSYNEQFF; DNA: TGTGCCAGCAGCCCTGTACTCGGGACAGGGTCCTACAATGAGCAGTTCTTC